These T cell receptor beta chains were read from a single sample in a study of T-cell reconstitution after alpha-beta-depleted transplantation in children. TCRdb processed the PCR reads anew with MiXCR; each CDR3 protein has one entry. The repertoire has roughly 89,000 distinct CDR3 sequences, 9% to 15% of them found once; the top ten carry 14%. The sequencing used PBMCs from the stem cell graft donor, collected from the stem cell graft. The receptor source for this set is a human donor who donated a stem cell graft to a child with inherited bone marrow failure. The CDR3 runs from the conserved cysteine through the conserved F or W. The D gene is left open where the match is weak. Not all rows give a size; the values are once, few, many and, for expanded clones, a class.

many,TRBV4-2,TRBJ2-7,TRBD2,TGTGCCAGCAGCCAAGGGCCGGCGGGGGGCGAGCAGTACTTC,CASSQGPAGGEQYF
many,TRBV5-1,TRBJ2-3,.,TGCGCCAGCAGCCGTACCCCACCAGATACGCAGTATTTT,CASSRTPPDTQYF
.,TRBV12-3/TRBV12-4,TRBJ2-7,.,TGTGCCAGCAGTCCCCGGACTCCCGGAGAGCAGTACTTC,CASSPRTPGEQYF
many,TRBV5-1,TRBJ1-1,.,TGCGCCAGCAGCCCCTTTGGGGGGGCTGACACTGAAGCTTTCTTT,CASSPFGGADTEAFF
many,TRBV5-1,TRBJ2-3,.,TGCGCCAGCAGCTTGGCAGGGGCCGCAGATACGCAGTATTTT,CASSLAGAADTQYF
few,TRBV7-2,TRBJ2-7,TRBD1,TGTGCCAGCAGCTTTGGACAGGGGTTCGAGCAGTACTTC,CASSFGQGFEQYF
many,TRBV7-2,TRBJ2-5,TRBD2,TGTGCCAGCAGCCTAGGACTAGCGGGGCAAGAGACCCAGTACTTC,CASSLGLAGQETQYF
many,TRBV9,TRBJ1-2,.,TGTGCCAGCAGCCCCCGATCGGACAGCAACTATGGCTACACCTTC,CASSPRSDSNYGYTF
few,TRBV28,TRBJ1-1,.,TGTGCCAGCGGGACTGAAGCTTTCTTT,CASGTEAFF
.,TRBV28,TRBJ1-1,.,TGTGCCAGCAGTTTCCCCGGACACCCGAAAGCTTTCTTT,CASSFPGHPKAFF
many,TRBV28,TRBJ1-5,.,TGTGCCAGCAAAGAGGAGGGGAAGAGCAATCAGCCCCAGCATTTT,CASKEEGKSNQPQHF
many,TRBV5-1,TRBJ2-1,.,TGCGCCAGCAGCTTGGTGGCGGCCTCCTACAATGAGCAGTTCTTC,CASSLVAASYNEQFF
many,TRBV20-1,TRBJ2-7,.,TGCAGTGCCCAATCCCTCCAGGGAGGTTACGAGCAGTACTTC,CSAQSLQGGYEQYF
many,TRBV6-1,TRBJ1-4,.,TGTGCCAGCAGTGAGCGGAGGGCTGAAAAACTGTTTTTT,CASSERRAEKLFF
many,TRBV7-9,TRBJ1-4,.,TGTGCCAGCAGCTTAATTGCAACTAATGAAAAACTGTTTTTT,CASSLIATNEKLFF
many,TRBV6-5,TRBJ1-4,.,TGTGCCAGCAGTTACGACCCTCGCAGCGGGGATGAAAAACTGTTTTTT,CASSYDPRSGDEKLFF
many,TRBV12-3/TRBV12-4,TRBJ1-4,.,TGTGCCAGCGCTCCCCGCGGAGGATCTAATGAAAAACTGTTTTTT,CASAPRGGSNEKLFF
many,TRBV20-1,TRBJ1-1,.,TGCAGTGCTACGATTCTTCAAGGAGAAGCTTTCTTT,CSATILQGEAFF
many,TRBV4-3,TRBJ1-3,.,TGCGCCAGCTCGGGGAGTTTCGCTGGAAACACCATATATTTT,CASSGSFAGNTIYF
medium-sized,TRBV11-2,TRBJ2-5,.,TGTGCCAGCAGCTTAAAGGGGGAGGAGAGCGGAAGGGAGACCCAGTACTTC,CASSLKGEESGRETQYF
many,TRBV20-1,TRBJ2-2,TRBD2,TGCAGTGCTAGAACGGGAGGGAACACCGGGGAGCTGTTTTTT,CSARTGGNTGELFF
many,TRBV6-2/TRBV6-3,TRBJ1-1,.,TGTGCCAGCAGTTACAATAAGGGGTTGAACACTGAAGCTTTCTTT,CASSYNKGLNTEAFF
few,TRBV20-1,TRBJ2-1,TRBD2,TGCTGTGCTCGCCCCTTAGCGGGAGGCCCGAGCTCCTACAATGAGCAGTTCTTC,CCARPLAGGPSSYNEQFF
many,TRBV19,TRBJ1-5,.,TGTGCCAGTCGGGACCGCGACACTCATCAGCCCCAGCATTTT,CASRDRDTHQPQHF
many,TRBV7-2,TRBJ2-2,.,TGTGCCAGCAGATTAAGCGTTAGCGCCGGGGAGCTGTTTTTT,CASRLSVSAGELFF
many,TRBV27,TRBJ2-5,.,TGTGCCAGCAGTTTGAAGGGGAAAGTCGAGACCCAGTACTTC,CASSLKGKVETQYF
many,TRBV6-5,TRBJ2-1,TRBD1,TGTGCCAGCAGTTACCCGGACAGGGGTGAGCAGTTCTTC,CASSYPDRGEQFF
many,TRBV12-3/TRBV12-4,TRBJ2-1,TRBD2,TGTGCCAGCAGACCCCTACTAGCGGGAGTTGGCAATGAGCAGTTCTTC,CASRPLLAGVGNEQFF